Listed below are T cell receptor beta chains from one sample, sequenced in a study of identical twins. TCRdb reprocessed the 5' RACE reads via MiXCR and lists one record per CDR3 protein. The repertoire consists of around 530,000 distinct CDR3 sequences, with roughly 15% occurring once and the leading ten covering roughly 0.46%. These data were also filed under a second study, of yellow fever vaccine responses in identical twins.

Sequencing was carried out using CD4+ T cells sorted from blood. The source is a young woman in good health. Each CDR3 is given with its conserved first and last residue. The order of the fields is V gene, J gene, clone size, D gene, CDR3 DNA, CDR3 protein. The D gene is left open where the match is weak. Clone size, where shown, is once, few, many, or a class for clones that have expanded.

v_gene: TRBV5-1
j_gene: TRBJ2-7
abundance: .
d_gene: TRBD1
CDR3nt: TGCGCCAGCACCCCGTCTGGACAGGGCTCCTACGAGCAGTACTTC
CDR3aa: CASTPSGQGSYEQYF

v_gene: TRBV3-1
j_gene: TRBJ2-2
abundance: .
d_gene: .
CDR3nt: TGTGCCAGCAGCCGACGGGAAGGGGAGCTGTTTTTT
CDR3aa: CASSRREGELFF

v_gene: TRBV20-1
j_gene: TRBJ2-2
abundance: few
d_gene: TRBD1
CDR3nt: TGCAGTGCCGGGACAGTCTTTAACACCGGGGAGCTGTTTTTT
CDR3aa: CSAGTVFNTGELFF

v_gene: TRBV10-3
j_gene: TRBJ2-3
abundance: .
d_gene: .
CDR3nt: TGTGCCATCAGTGAGTCGGGCGGGACAGATACGCAGTATTTT
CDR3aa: CAISESGGTDTQYF

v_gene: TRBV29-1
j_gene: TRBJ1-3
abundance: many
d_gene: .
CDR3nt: TGCAGCGTCCGAGTTCCCTCTGGAAACACCATATATTTT
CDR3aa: CSVRVPSGNTIYF

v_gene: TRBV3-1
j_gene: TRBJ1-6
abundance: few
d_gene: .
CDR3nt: TGTGCCAGCAGCCGAGAGTTTAATTCACCCCTCCACTTT
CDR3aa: CASSREFNSPLHF

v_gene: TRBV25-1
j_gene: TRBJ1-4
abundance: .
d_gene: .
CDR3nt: TGTGCCAGCAGTGCGACAGTGGAAGCGGAAAAACTGTTTTTT
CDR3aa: CASSATVEAEKLFF

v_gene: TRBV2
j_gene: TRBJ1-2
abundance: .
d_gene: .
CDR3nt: TGTGCCAGCAGAGAGGGAGGACAGACTCTCATCTATGGCTACACCTTC
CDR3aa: CASREGGQTLIYGYTF

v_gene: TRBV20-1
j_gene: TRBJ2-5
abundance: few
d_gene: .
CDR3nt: TGCAGTGCTAGCGGGGCGACACAAGAGACCCAGTACTTC
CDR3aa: CSASGATQETQYF

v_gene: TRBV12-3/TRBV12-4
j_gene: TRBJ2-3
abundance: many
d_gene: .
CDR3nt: TGTGCCAGCAGGGCGGGCACGTGGGCAGATACGCAGTATTTT
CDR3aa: CASRAGTWADTQYF

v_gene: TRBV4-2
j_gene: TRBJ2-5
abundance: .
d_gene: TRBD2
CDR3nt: TGTGCCAGCAGCCATCGGGGGGGCTGGGAAGAGACCCAGTACTTC
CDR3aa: CASSHRGGWEETQYF

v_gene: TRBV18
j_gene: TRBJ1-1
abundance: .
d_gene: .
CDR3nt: TGTGCCAGCTCACCCCCGACCGGGAACACTGAAGCTTTCTTT
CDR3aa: CASSPPTGNTEAFF

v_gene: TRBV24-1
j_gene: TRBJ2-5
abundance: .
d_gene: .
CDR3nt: TGTGCCACCAGTGCACAGGGGCTGAGCGGGGAGACCCAGTACTTC
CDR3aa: CATSAQGLSGETQYF

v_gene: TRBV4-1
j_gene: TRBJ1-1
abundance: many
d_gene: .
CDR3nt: TGCGCCAGCAGCCAAGATTGGACAGCCTACCCTGAAGCTTTCTTT
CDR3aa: CASSQDWTAYPEAFF

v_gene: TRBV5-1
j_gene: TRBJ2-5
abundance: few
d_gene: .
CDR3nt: TGCGCCAGCAGCTTGGGGGGGACACCCACAATAGAGACCCAGTACTTC
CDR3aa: CASSLGGTPTIETQYF

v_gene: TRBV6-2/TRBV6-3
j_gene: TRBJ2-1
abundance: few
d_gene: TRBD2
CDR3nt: TGTGCCAGCAGTTGGGGGACTAGCGGGGCTTACAATGAGCAGTTCTTC
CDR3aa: CASSWGTSGAYNEQFF

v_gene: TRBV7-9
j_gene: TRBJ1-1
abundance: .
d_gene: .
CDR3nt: TGTGCCAGCAGCTACCGCACCGGGACGAACACTGAAGCTTTCTTT
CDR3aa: CASSYRTGTNTEAFF

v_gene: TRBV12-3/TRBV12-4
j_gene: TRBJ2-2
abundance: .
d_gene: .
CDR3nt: TGTGCCAGCAGGCCGGACACCGGGGAGCTGTTTTTT
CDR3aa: CASRPDTGELFF

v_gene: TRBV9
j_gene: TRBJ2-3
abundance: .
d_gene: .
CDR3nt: TGTGCCAGCAGCGTCCGAGGCAGGGAGTCCGGGGCAGATACGCAGTATTTT
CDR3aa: CASSVRGRESGADTQYF

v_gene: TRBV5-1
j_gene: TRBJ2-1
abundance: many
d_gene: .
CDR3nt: TGCGCCAGCAGCCGAGCGGGGCAGGGGGTAAATGAGCAGTTCTTC
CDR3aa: CASSRAGQGVNEQFF

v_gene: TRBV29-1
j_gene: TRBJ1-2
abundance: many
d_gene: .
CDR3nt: TGCAGCGTTGATAGTCAGGGGATAGCTAACTATGGCTACACCTTC
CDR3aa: CSVDSQGIANYGYTF

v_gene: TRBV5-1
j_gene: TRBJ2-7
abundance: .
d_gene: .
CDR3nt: TGCGCCAGCAGACCTACAGGCAGTGTTTACGAGCAGTACTTC
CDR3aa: CASRPTGSVYEQYF

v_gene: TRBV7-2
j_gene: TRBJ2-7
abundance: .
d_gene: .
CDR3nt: TGTGCCAGCAGCCCCTCTCGTTACGAGCAGTACTTC
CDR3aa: CASSPSRYEQYF

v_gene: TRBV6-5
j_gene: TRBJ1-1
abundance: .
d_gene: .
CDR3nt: TGTGCCAGCAGTTACTCCCTAAACACTGAAGCTTTCTTT
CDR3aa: CASSYSLNTEAFF

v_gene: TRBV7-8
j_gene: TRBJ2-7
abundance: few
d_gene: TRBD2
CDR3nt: TGTGCCAGCAGCTCACCCGGACTAGCGGGAGGCCGGGGCTCCGAGCAGTACTTC
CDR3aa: CASSSPGLAGGRGSEQYF

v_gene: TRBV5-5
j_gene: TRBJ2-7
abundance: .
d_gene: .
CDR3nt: TGTGCCAGCAAACGAGGGTCAGGGCTAGCCTACGAGCAGTACTTC
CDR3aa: CASKRGSGLAYEQYF

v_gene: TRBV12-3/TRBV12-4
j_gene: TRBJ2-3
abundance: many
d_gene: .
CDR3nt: TGTGCCAGCAGCGCTTGGCGATTAAGCACAGATACGCAGTATTTT
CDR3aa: CASSAWRLSTDTQYF

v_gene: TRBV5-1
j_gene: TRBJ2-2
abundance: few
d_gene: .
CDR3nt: TGCGCCAGCAGCCCTATCAGGACGGCTGGGGAGCTGTTTTTT
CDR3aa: CASSPIRTAGELFF

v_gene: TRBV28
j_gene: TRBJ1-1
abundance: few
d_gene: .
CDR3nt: TGTGCCAGCAGTCCAATCCTGAACACTGAAGCTTTCTTT
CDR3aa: CASSPILNTEAFF

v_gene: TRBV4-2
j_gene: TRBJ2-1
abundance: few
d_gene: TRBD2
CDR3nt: TGTGCCAGCAGCCAAATCGGGGGGAGCTCCTACAATGAGCAGTTCTTC
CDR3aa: CASSQIGGSSYNEQFF

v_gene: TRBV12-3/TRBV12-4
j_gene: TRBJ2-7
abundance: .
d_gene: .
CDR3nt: TGTGCCAGCAGTTACGACACGACTAGGTACGAGCAGTACTTC
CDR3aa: CASSYDTTRYEQYF

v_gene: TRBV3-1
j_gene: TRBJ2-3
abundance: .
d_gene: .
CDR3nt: TGTGCCAGCAGCCAAGAGGTGGCGGGGAGAGATACGCAGTATTTT
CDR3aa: CASSQEVAGRDTQYF

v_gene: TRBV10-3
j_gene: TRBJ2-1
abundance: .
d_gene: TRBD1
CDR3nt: TGTGCCATCAGACAGGACAGGGGCCACTATGAGCAGTTCTTC
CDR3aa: CAIRQDRGHYEQFF

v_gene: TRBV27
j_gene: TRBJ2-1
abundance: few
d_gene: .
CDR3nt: TGTGCCAGCAGTTTAATATCCGCTGTCCCCGGGACTTACAGGAGGGACAATGAGCAGTTCTTC
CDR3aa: CASSLISAVPGTYRRDNEQFF

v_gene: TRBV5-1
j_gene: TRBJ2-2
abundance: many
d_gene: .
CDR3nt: TGCGCCAGCAGCTTCTTCAGGGGCACCGGGGAGCTGTTTTTT
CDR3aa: CASSFFRGTGELFF

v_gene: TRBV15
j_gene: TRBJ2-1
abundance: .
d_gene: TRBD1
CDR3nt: TGTGCCACCAGCAGAGTTAGGACAGGGCCCTACAATGAGCAGTTCTTC
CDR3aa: CATSRVRTGPYNEQFF

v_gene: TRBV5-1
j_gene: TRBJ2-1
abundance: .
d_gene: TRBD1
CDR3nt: TGCGCCAGCAGCCCGACCCTGGACAGGGATTACAATGAGCAGTTCTTC
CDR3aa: CASSPTLDRDYNEQFF

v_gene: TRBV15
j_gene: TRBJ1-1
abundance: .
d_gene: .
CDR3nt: TGTGCCTCAGCCCCCGGGGACACTGAAGCTTTCTTT
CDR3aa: CASAPGDTEAFF

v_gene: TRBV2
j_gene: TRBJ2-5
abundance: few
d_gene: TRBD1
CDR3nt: TGTGCCAGCAGTGATCTTACAGGGGGGATGGAGACCCAGTACTTC
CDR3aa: CASSDLTGGMETQYF

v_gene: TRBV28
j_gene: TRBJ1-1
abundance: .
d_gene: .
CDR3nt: TGTGCCAGCAGATTAGTGGGGCTTGAAGCTTTCTTT
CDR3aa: CASRLVGLEAFF

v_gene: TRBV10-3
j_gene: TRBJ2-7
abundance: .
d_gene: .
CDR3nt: TGTGCCATCAGCCGTTCTGGGGAGGTATATAAGCAGTACTTC
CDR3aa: CAISRSGEVYKQYF

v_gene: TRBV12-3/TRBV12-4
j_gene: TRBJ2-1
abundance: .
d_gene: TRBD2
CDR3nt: TGTGCCAGCAGTTTACAGCTAGCGGGAGTTTCTGAGCAGTTCTTC
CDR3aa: CASSLQLAGVSEQFF

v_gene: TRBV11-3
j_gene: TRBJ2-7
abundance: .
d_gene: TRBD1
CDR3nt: TGTGCCAGCAGCCCAATCCGGACAGGACCTCCTAACGAGCAGTACTTC
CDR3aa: CASSPIRTGPPNEQYF

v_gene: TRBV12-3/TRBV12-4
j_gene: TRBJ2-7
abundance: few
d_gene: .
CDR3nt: TGTGCCAGCAGCCCCCGAACCCAACAGATTTCCTACGAGCAGTACTTC
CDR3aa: CASSPRTQQISYEQYF

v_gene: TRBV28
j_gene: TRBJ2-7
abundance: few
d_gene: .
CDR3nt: TGTGCCAGCACCGAACCGGGTTTGAGCGAGCAGTACTTC
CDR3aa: CASTEPGLSEQYF